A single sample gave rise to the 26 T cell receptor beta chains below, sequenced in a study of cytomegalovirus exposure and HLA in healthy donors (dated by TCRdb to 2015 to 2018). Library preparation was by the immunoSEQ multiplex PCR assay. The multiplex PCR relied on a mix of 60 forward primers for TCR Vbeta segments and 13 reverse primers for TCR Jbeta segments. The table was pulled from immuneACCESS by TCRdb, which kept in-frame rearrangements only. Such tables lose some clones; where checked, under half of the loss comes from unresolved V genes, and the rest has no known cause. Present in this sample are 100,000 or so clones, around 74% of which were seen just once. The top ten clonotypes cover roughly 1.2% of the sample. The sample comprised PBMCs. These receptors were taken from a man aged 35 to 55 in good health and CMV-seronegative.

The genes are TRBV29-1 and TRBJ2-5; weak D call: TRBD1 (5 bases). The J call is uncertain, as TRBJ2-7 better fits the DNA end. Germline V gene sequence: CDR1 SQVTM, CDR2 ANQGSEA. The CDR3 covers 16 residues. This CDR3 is CSVDQGPQGRSYEQYF. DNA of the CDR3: TGCAGCGTTGACCAGGGCCCGCAGGGTCGAAGCTACGAGCAGTACTTC.

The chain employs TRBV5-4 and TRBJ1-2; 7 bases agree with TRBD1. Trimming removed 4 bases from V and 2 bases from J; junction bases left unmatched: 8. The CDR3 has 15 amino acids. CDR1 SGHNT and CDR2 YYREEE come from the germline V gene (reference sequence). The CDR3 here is CASSKVQGKNYGYTF. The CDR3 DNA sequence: TGTGCCAGCAGCAAGGTACAGGGGAAGAACTATGGCTACACCTTC.

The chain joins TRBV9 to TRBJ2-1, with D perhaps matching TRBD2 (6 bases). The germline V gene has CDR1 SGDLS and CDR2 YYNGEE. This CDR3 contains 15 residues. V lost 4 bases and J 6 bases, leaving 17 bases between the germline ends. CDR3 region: CASSQVTGAPNEQFF. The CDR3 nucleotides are TGTGCCAGCAGCCAGGTGACGGGAGCCCCCAATGAGCAGTTCTTC.

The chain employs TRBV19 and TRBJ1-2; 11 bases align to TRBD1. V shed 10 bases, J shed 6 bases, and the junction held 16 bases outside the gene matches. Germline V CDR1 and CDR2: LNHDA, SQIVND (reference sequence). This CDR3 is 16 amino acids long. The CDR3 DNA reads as TGTGCCACCAAGGCGGACAGGGGGCGCTTAGTCCATGGCTACACCTTC. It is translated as CATKADRGRLVHGYTF.

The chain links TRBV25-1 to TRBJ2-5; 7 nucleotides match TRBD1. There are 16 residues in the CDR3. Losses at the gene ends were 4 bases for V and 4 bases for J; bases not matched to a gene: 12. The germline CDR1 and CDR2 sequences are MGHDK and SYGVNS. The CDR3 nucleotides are TGTGCCAGCAGTGGAACAGGGGTTGGTGTGGTAGAGACCCAGTACTTC. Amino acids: CASSGTGVGVVETQYF.

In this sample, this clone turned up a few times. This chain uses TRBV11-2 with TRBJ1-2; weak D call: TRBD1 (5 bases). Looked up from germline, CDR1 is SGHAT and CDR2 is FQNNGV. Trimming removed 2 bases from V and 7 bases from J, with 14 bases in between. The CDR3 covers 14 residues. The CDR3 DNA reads TGTGCCAGCAGCTTAAGGGAATGGGGCCCTGGCTACACCTTC. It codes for CASSLREWGPGYTF. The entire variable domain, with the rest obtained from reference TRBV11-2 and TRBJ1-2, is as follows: EAGVAQSPRYKIIEKRQSVAFWCNPISGHATLYWYQQILGQGPKLLIQFQNNGVVDDSQLPKDRFSAERLKGVDSTLKIQPAKLEDSAVYLCASSLREWGPGYTFGSGTRLTVV.

The CDR3 DNA reads TGTGCCATCTCGGGTAGCTATGGCTACACCTTC. Its translation is CAISGSYGYTF. This rearrangement joins TRBV10-3 to TRBJ1-2; no definite D call. This CDR3 contains 11 residues. V was cut by 8 bases and J by 4 bases, with 8 bases left in between. Germline assignment: CDR1 ENHRY and CDR2 SYGVKD.

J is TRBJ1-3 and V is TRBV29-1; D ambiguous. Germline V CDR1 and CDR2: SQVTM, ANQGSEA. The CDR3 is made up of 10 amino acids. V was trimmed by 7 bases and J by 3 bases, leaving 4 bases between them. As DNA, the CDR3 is TGCAGCGCGGTTGGAAACACCATATATTTT. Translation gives CSAVGNTIYF.

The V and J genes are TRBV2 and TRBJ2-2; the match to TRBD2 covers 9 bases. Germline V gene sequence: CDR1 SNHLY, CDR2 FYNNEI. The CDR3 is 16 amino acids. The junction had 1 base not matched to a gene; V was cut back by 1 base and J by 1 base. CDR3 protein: CASSEGAGGNTGELFF. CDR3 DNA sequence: TGTGCCAGCAGTGAAGGAGCGGGAGGGAACACCGGGGAGCTGTTTTTT.

The DNA of the CDR3 is TGTGCCAGTAGTCTTGACCGGGATCAGCCCCAGCATTTT. This encodes CASSLDRDQPQHF. The chain is built from TRBV19 and TRBJ1-5, with D unclear. Germline V lookup: CDR1 LNHDA, CDR2 SQIVND (reference sequence). The CDR3 covers 13 residues. Trimming stripped 5 bases from V and 5 bases from J, with 10 bases between.

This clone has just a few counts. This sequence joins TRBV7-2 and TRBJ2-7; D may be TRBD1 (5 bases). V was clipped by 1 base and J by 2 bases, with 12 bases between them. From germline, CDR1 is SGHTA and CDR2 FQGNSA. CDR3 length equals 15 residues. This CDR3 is CASSLVGQGPYEQYF. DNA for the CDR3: TGTGCCAGCAGCTTAGTGGGGCAGGGCCCCTACGAGCAGTACTTC.

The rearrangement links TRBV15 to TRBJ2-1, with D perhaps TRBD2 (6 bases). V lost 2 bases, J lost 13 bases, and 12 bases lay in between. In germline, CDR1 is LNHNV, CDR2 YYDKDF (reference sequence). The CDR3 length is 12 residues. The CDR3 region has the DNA TGTGCCACCAGCAGAAGCGCGACTAGTCAGTTCTTC. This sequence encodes CATSRSATSQFF.

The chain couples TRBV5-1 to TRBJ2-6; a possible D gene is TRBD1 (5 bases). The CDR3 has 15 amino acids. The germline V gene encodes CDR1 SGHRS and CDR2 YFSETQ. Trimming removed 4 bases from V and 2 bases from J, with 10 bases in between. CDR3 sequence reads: CASSATAPGANVLTF. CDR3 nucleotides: TGCGCCAGCAGCGCGACAGCTCCTGGGGCCAACGTCCTGACTTTC.

The CDR3 coding sequence is TGTGCCAGCAGTAACCGCGGGGCCGAGGGGTATGGCTACACCTTC. Its protein is CASSNRGAEGYGYTF. The chain couples TRBV27 to TRBJ1-2, with D perhaps TRBD1 (5 bases). The CDR3 length is 15 residues. Germline V gene lookup returns CDR1 MNHEY and CDR2 SMNVEV (reference sequence). V lost 5 bases and J 5 bases, leaving 18 bases between the germline ends.

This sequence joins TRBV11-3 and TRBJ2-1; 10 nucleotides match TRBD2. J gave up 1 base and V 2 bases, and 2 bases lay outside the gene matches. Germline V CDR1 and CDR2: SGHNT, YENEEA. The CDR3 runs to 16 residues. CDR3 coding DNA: TGTGCCAGCAGCTTATATAGCGGGGGGTCCTACAATGAGCAGTTCTTC. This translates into CASSLYSGGSYNEQFF.

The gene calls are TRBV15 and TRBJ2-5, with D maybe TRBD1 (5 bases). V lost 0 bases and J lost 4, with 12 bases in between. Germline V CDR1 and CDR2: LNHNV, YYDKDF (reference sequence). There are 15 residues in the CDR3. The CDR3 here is CATSRDPDRGETQYF. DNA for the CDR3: TGTGCCACCAGCAGAGATCCCGACAGAGGAGAGACCCAGTACTTC.

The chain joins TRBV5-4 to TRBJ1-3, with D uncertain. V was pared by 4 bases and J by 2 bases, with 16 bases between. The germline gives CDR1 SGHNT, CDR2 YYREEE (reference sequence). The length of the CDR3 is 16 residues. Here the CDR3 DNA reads TGTGCCAGCAGCCCGGAGGAGGGATCCACTGGAAACACCATATATTTT. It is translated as CASSPEEGSTGNTIYF.

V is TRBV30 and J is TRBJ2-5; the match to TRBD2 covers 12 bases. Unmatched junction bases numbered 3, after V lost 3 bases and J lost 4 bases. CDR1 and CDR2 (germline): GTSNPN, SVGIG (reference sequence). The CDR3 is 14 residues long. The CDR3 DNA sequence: TGTGCCTGGAGAACTAGCGGGGGGACAGAGACCCAGTACTTC. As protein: CAWRTSGGTETQYF.

The CDR3 protein is CSAGDRLKGGNTIYF. In DNA form, the CDR3 reads TGCAGCGCCGGGGACAGGCTAAAGGGTGGAAACACCATATATTTT. The chain recombines TRBV29-1 with TRBJ1-3; 8 bases are a match to TRBD1. The CDR3 spans 15 residues. The V and J ends lost 7 bases and 3 bases, in that order; junction bases with no gene match: 11. Germline CDR1 and CDR2: SQVTM and ANQGSEA.

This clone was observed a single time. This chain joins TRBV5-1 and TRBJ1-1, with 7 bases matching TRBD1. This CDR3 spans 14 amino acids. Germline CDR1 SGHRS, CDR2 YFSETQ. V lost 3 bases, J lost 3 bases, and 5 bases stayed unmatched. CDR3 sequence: CASSYDRAYTEAFF. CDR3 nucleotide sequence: TGCGCCAGCAGCTACGACAGGGCTTACACTGAAGCTTTCTTT.

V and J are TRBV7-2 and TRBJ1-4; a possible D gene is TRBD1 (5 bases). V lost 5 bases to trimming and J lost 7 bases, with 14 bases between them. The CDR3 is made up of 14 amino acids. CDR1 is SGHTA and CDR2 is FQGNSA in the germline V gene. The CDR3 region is CASSPGTGGEKLFF. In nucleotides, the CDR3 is TGTGCCAGCAGCCCCGGGACGGGGGGTGAAAAACTGTTTTTT.

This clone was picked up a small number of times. The CDR3 here is CASSTLNSGRGTDTQYF. In DNA, the CDR3 is TGTGCCAGCAGCACACTAAATAGCGGGAGGGGGACAGATACGCAGTATTTT. The chain combines TRBV9 with TRBJ2-3; 11 bases line up with TRBD2. J gave up 3 bases and V 4 bases, and 10 bases lay outside the gene matches. Germline V CDR1 and CDR2: SGDLS, YYNGEE. The CDR3 sequence is 17 residues long.

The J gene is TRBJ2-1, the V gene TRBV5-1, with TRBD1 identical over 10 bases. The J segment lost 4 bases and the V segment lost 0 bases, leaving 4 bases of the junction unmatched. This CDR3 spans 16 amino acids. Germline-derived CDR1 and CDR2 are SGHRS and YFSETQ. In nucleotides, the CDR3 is TGCGCCAGCAGCTTGGATGGGACAGGGGAATACAATGAGCAGTTCTTC. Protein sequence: CASSLDGTGEYNEQFF.

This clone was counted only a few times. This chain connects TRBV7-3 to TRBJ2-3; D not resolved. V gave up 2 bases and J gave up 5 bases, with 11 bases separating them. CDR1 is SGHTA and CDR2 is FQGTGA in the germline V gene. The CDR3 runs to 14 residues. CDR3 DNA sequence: TGTGCCAGCAGCTTAGAAGGTCTAGGAGATACGCAGTATTTT. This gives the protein CASSLEGLGDTQYF.

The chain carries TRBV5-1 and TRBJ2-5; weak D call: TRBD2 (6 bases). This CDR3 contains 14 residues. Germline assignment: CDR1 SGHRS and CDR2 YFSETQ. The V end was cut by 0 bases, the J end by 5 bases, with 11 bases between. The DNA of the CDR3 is TGCGCCAGCAGCTTGGAACTAGCTAGGGAGACCCAGTACTTC. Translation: CASSLELARETQYF.

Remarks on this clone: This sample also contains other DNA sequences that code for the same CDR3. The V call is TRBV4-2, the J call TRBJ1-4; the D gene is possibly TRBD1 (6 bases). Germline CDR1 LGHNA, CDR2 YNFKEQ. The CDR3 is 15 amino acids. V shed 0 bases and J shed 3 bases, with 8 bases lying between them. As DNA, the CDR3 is TGTGCCAGCAGCCAAGATGGGGGCCCTAATGAAAAACTGTTTTTT. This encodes CASSQDGGPNEKLFF.